The entry below gives a single T cell receptor (beta chain) sequence along with its context. Its specificity is unknown. Presence of unique molecular identifiers characterized the TCR beta cDNA libraries. T cells, roughly 0.95 to 10 million of them, yielded roughly 550,000 cDNA molecules. TCRdb ran MiXCR on the PCR reads and lists one entry per CDR3 protein. The data show about 380,000 distinct CDR3 sequences, 30% to 45% seen once. This entry is derived from a study of post-analysis software for immune sequencing data. Study at large: Secondary progressive, relapsing-remitting and progressive-relapsing multiple sclerosis were among the included disease courses. Notes on the study in general: The five TRBV segments detected at higher frequency in patients than in controls included TRBV5-6, TRBV5-1 and TRBV20-1. Comparison with controls showed significantly lower normalized Chao1 diversity in multiple sclerosis patients.

This CDR3 spans 17 amino acids. V lost 4 bases to trimming and J lost 6 bases; unmatched junction nucleotides: 14. Germline loops: CDR1 LGHNA, CDR2 YNFKEQ. The gene calls are TRBV4-2 and TRBJ2-1; 8 bases agree with TRBD2. Material for sequencing was blood. The source of this sequence is a girl between 5 and 17 years old with multiple sclerosis. In DNA, the CDR3 is TGTGCCAGCAGCCTAGCTCTCGGCGGGGGGTTCAGCAATGAGCAGTTCTTC. Translation: CASSLALGGGFSNEQFF.